These 15 T cell receptor beta chains originate from one sample sequenced in a study of T cell changes during pregnancy in multiple sclerosis. Assay used: immunoSEQ multiplex PCR; TCRdb lists only in-frame clones, some missing. Of some 10,000 clones in the sample, 80% to 90% are singletons; the top ten hold approximately 5.1%. Specimen: CD8+ T cells from peripheral blood mononuclear cells, collected in the first trimester of pregnancy. The receptors derive from a female donor in good health, enrolled as a control in a pregnancy study.

The V call is TRBV11-3, the J call TRBJ2-7; TRBD1 matches at 9 bases. V was pared by 5 bases and J by 4 bases, with 9 bases of the junction left unmatched. Germline CDR1 and CDR2: SGHNT and YENEEA. The length of the CDR3 is 15 residues. The CDR3 reads CASSRGTGLRYEQYF. For the CDR3, the DNA is TGTGCCAGCAGCAGAGGGACAGGGTTACGGTACGAGCAGTACTTC.

This sequence joins TRBV4-3 and TRBJ1-1, with 8 bases aligning to TRBD1. V lost 4 bases to trimming and J lost 1 base; unmatched junction nucleotides: 2. Germline CDR1 and CDR2: LGHNA and YSLEER. The CDR3 contains 14 residues. The CDR3 sequence: CASSLDRGNTEAFF. DNA of the CDR3: TGCGCCAGCAGCCTCGACAGGGGGAACACTGAAGCTTTCTTT.

The chain is built from TRBV7-9 and TRBJ2-7, with 7 bases that match TRBD1. Unmatched junction bases numbered 9, after V lost 5 bases and J lost 2 bases. Germline lookup yields CDR1 SEHNR and CDR2 FQNEAQ (reference sequence). This CDR3 region has 15 residues. CDR3 residues: CASSPWTGITYEQYF. Written as DNA, the CDR3 is TGTGCCAGCAGCCCCTGGACAGGTATTACCTACGAGCAGTACTTC.

This clone appeared a few times. CDR3 coding DNA: TGCGCCAGCAGCCAGGAGAGTCGATACAATCAGCCCCAGCATTTT. It is translated as CASSQESRYNQPQHF. The V call is TRBV4-3, the J call TRBJ1-5, with D unresolved. Germline V CDR1 and CDR2: LGHNA, YSLEER. The CDR3 spans 15 residues. V dropped 3 bases and J dropped 3 bases, with 12 bases sitting between them.

The CDR3 region is CASSVELQETQYF. The CDR3 DNA sequence: TGTGCCAGCAGCGTAGAACTCCAAGAGACCCAGTACTTC. The rearrangement links TRBV9 to TRBJ2-5; D is undetermined. This CDR3 is 13 amino acids long. Germline loops: CDR1 SGDLS, CDR2 YYNGEE. V dropped 0 bases and J dropped 1 base, with 4 bases sitting between them.

The CDR3 nucleotides are TGCAGCGTTGTGTTTACCGGACAGGGGGACAATGAGCAGTTCTTC. Its translation is CSVVFTGQGDNEQFF. The chain joins TRBV29-1 to TRBJ2-1; 10 bases are a match to TRBD1. With V trimmed by 4 bases and J by 5 bases, 8 bases remained unmatched. The germline gives CDR1 SQVTM, CDR2 ANQGSEA. The CDR3 spans 15 residues.

The chain combines TRBV30 with TRBJ2-7; 7 positions agree with TRBD2. The CDR3 runs to 11 residues. V gave up 4 bases and J gave up 4 bases; unmatched junction bases: 1. CDR1 GTSNPN and CDR2 SVGIG come from the germline V gene (reference sequence). This CDR3 is CAWTGGYEQYF. As DNA, the CDR3 is TGTGCCTGGACCGGGGGGTACGAGCAGTACTTC.

This chain connects TRBV5-1 to TRBJ2-7; 10 bases align to TRBD2. Germline V CDR1 and CDR2: SGHRS, YFSETQ. This CDR3 has 16 residues. The junction had 5 bases not matched to a gene; V was cut back by 2 bases and J by 0 bases. The CDR3 reads CASSLEAGGISYEQYF. The CDR3 coding sequence is TGCGCCAGCAGCTTAGAAGCGGGGGGGATCTCCTACGAGCAGTACTTC.

This chain connects TRBV4-3 to TRBJ2-7; 7 nucleotides align to TRBD1. This CDR3 spans 16 amino acids. Unmatched junction bases numbered 7, after V lost 0 bases and J lost 2 bases. Germline V gives CDR1 LGHNA, CDR2 YSLEER. CDR3 protein: CASSQDDGDSTYEQYF. The CDR3 nucleotides are TGCGCCAGCAGCCAAGATGACGGGGACAGTACCTACGAGCAGTACTTC.

This clone was observed a few times. The chain joins TRBV19 to TRBJ1-2, with 9 bases aligning to TRBD1. CDR3 length: 15 residues. After removal of 5 bases from V and 6 bases from J, the junction contained 10 bases not matched to a gene. Germline V gene sequence: CDR1 LNHDA, CDR2 SQIVND (reference sequence). The CDR3 is CASSSWDREGDGYTF. CDR3 nucleotides: TGTGCCAGTAGTTCCTGGGACAGGGAGGGGGATGGCTACACCTTC.

The genes are TRBV19 and TRBJ1-2, with a weak D call TRBD1 (6 bases). The CDR3 is 16 amino acids. V lost 5 bases, J lost 0 bases, and 16 bases lay in between. CDR1 and CDR2 (germline): LNHDA, SQIVND (reference sequence). The CDR3 coding sequence is TGTGCCAGTAGTCCGTGGACAGTGACAGCTAACTATGGCTACACCTTC. Protein: CASSPWTVTANYGYTF.

This clone ranks as medium-sized. The V call is TRBV21-1, the J call TRBJ1-1. TRBV21-1 constitutes a pseudogene. This CDR3 region has 16 residues. The CDR3 is CASSKDRGTPSAEAFF. CDR3 nucleotide sequence: TGTGCCAGCAGCAAAGATCGAGGCACCCCGAGCGCTGAAGCTTTCTTT.

This clone turned up a few times. The identical CDR3 is also encoded by other nucleotide sequences in the sample. This chain connects TRBV7-9 to TRBJ2-7, with D possibly matching TRBD1 (5 bases). There are 13 residues in the CDR3. Germline CDR1 reads SEHNR; CDR2 reads FQNEAQ (reference sequence). V shed 5 bases and J shed 4 bases, with 12 bases lying between them. The CDR3 bases are TGTGCCAGCAGCCCGCCCAGGGCGTACGAGCAGTACTTC. This codes for CASSPPRAYEQYF.

This sequence joins TRBV4-1 and TRBJ2-5; D is possibly TRBD1 (5 bases). The V and J ends lost 0 bases and 4 bases respectively, with 9 bases between them. The CDR3 covers 14 residues. Germline lookup yields CDR1 MGHRA and CDR2 YSYEKL. CDR3: CASSQEQVGETQYF. As DNA, the CDR3 is TGCGCCAGCAGCCAAGAACAGGTGGGAGAGACCCAGTACTTC.

The CDR3 bases are TGTGCCAGTAGTATCCCGGGGAACGAGCAGTACTTC. It codes for CASSIPGNEQYF. The chain employs TRBV19 and TRBJ2-7; perhaps TRBD2 as D (5 bases). CDR1 LNHDA and CDR2 SQIVND come from the germline V gene (reference sequence). This CDR3 spans 12 amino acids. Trimming stripped 3 bases from V and 5 bases from J, with 8 bases between.